One and the same sample provided the 21 T cell receptor beta chains below, sequenced in a study of blood T cell repertoires in COVID-19. TCRdb keeps only in-frame clones here, not all; method: immunoSEQ multiplex PCR. Among fewer than 350,000 clones listed, around 90% were seen once. The sample comprised PBMCs or T cells enriched from blood (not recorded which). All receptors come from a man in his 60s who had recovered from COVID-19.

The count of this clone is one. The CDR3 loop reads CASSLSNLNEKLFF. The CDR3 DNA sequence: TGTGCCAGCAGTTTATCCAATTTGAATGAAAAACTGTTTTTT. V usage is TRBV28 and J usage is TRBJ1-4; D is ambiguous. V was pared by 1 base and J by 5 bases, with 8 bases between. The CDR3 covers 14 residues. CDR1 and CDR2 from the germline V gene are MDHEN and SYDVKM.

The V gene is TRBV7-2, the J gene TRBJ1-2; 8 bases agree with TRBD1. CDR3 size: 13 residues. After removal of 6 bases from V and 4 bases from J, the junction contained 4 bases not matched to a gene. Germline V CDR1 and CDR2: SGHTA, FQGNSA. The CDR3 reads CASRSDRVYGYTF. DNA of the CDR3: TGTGCCAGCAGATCGGACAGGGTCTATGGCTACACCTTC.

This chain connects TRBV7-9 to TRBJ2-5, with D unclear. The CDR3 is 15 residues long. V was pared by 4 bases and J by 0 bases, with 12 bases between. The germline gives CDR1 SEHNR, CDR2 FQNEAQ (reference sequence). The CDR3 DNA reads TGTGCCAGCAGCTCCCCGGAGTGGTACCAAGAGACCCAGTACTTC. As protein: CASSSPEWYQETQYF.

The chain links TRBV5-1 to TRBJ1-1; perhaps TRBD1 as D (5 bases). Germline CDR1 and CDR2: SGHRS and YFSETQ. V was clipped by 1 base and J by 0 bases, with 10 bases between them. This CDR3 region has 15 residues. The CDR3 region has the DNA TGCGCCAGCAGCTTGTCGACAGCCATGAACACTGAAGCTTTCTTT. Its protein is CASSLSTAMNTEAFF.

The J gene is TRBJ2-1, the V gene TRBV24-1; D gene unclear. The CDR3 has 13 amino acids. Germline V gene sequence: CDR1 KGHDR, CDR2 SFDVKD. Trimming took off 1 base at V and 4 bases at J, with 4 bases between the two ends. CDR3: CATSDFPYNEQFF. The CDR3 DNA is TGTGCCACCAGTGATTTTCCGTACAATGAGCAGTTCTTC.

The rearrangement joins TRBV5-1 to TRBJ2-2; 10 nucleotides line up with TRBD2. Losses at the gene ends were 5 bases for V and 7 bases for J; bases not matched to a gene: 14. There are 17 residues in the CDR3. Germline CDR1 reads SGHRS; CDR2 reads YFSETQ. The CDR3 loop is CASRMLGTSDVSGELFF. The CDR3 coding sequence is TGCGCCAGCAGAATGCTCGGGACTAGCGATGTTAGCGGGGAGCTGTTTTTT.

The V and J genes are TRBV5-5 and TRBJ1-1, with TRBD1 matching over 7 bases. The ends lost 2 bases at V and 0 bases at J; junction bases unmatched: 7. This CDR3 contains 16 residues. Germline CDR1 SGHKS, CDR2 YYEKEE (reference sequence). The CDR3 spells CASSFFQQGLNTEAFF. The DNA of the CDR3 is TGTGCCAGCAGCTTTTTTCAACAGGGGTTGAACACTGAAGCTTTCTTT.

The V call is TRBV7-2, the J call TRBJ2-3, with 9 nucleotides matching TRBD1. CDR1 and CDR2 (germline): SGHTA, FQGNSA. The CDR3 has 15 residues. J was trimmed by 2 bases and V by 4 bases; bases with no gene match: 4. The CDR3 region has the DNA TGTGCCAGCAGCTCTACAGGGGGCCACACAGATACGCAGTATTTT. This gives the protein CASSSTGGHTDTQYF.

V and J are TRBV27 and TRBJ1-1; possible D gene TRBD1, 5 bases. V shed 6 bases and J shed 3 bases, with 14 bases lying between them. Germline CDR1 is MNHEY and CDR2 is SMNVEV (reference sequence). The CDR3 sequence is 14 residues long. CDR3 in DNA: TGTGCCAGCAGCGAGACAGCCAGCGACACTGAAGCTTTCTTT. Translating gives CASSETASDTEAFF.

The V and J genes are TRBV3-1 (or the pseudogene TRBV3-2) and TRBJ2-3; D may be TRBD2 (6 bases). This CDR3 contains 16 residues. Germline V lookup: CDR1 LGHDT, CDR2 YNNKEL (reference sequence). Trimming removed 0 bases from V and 2 bases from J, with 12 bases in between. The CDR3 DNA reads as TGTGCCAGCAGCCAAGATACTAGCTGGGACACAGATACGCAGTATTTT. This sequence encodes CASSQDTSWDTDTQYF.

Turning to this clone: This specimen includes other DNA sequences encoding the same CDR3. The chain combines TRBV2 with TRBJ1-6, with 8 bases identical to TRBD1. This CDR3 has 13 amino acids. V shed 6 bases and J 7 bases; nucleotides not matched to a gene: 2. Per germline, CDR1 SNHLY and CDR2 FYNNEI. CDR3: CASRRTGNSPLHF. The CDR3 nucleotides read TGTGCCAGCAGGAGGACAGGGAATTCACCCCTCCACTTT.

The chain links TRBV5-1 to TRBJ2-5, with 7 bases aligning to TRBD1. From germline, CDR1 is SGHRS and CDR2 YFSETQ. The CDR3 extends over 16 amino acids. V lost 7 bases, J lost 4 bases, and 16 bases stayed unmatched. The CDR3 protein is CASGHANLGTAETQYF. DNA for the CDR3: TGCGCCAGCGGTCACGCAAATCTAGGGACAGCAGAGACCCAGTACTTC. Filled out from reference TRBV5-1 and TRBJ2-5, the complete variable domain reads KAGVTQTPRYLIKTRGQQVTLSCSPISGHRSVSWYQQTPGQGLQFLFEYFSETQRNKGNFPGRFSGRQFSNSRSEMNVSTLELGDSALYLCASGHANLGTAETQYFGPGTRLLVL.

The rearrangement joins TRBV12-3 or TRBV12-4 to TRBJ2-3; 7 bases line up with TRBD1. This CDR3 is 13 amino acids long. After removal of 8 bases from V and 2 bases from J, the junction contained 4 bases not matched to a gene. CDR3 in amino acids: CASLGQITDTQYF. As DNA, the CDR3 is TGTGCCAGCTTGGGACAGATCACAGATACGCAGTATTTT.

The chain joins TRBV7-6 to TRBJ2-7, with D tentatively TRBD2 (6 bases). V was cut by 5 bases and J by 1 base, with 12 bases left in between. The germline CDR1 and CDR2 sequences are SGHVS and FNYEAQ. This CDR3 is built from 14 residues. The CDR3 DNA is TGTGCCAGCAGCCCAGCTGGGACTTCCTACGAGCAGTACTTC. This translates into CASSPAGTSYEQYF. Variable domain in full (rest from reference TRBV7-6 and TRBJ2-7): GAGVSQSPRYKVTKRGQDVALRCDPISGHVSLYWYRQALGQGPEFLTYFNYEAQQDKSGLPNDRFSAERPEGSISTLTIQRTEQRDSAMYRCASSPAGTSYEQYFGPGTRLTVT.

The chain employs TRBV2 and TRBJ1-5; 11 positions agree with TRBD1. CDR1 and CDR2 from the germline V gene are SNHLY and FYNNEI. CDR3 size: 14 residues. V shed 6 bases and J 7 bases; nucleotides not matched to a gene: 5. The CDR3 sequence is CASRQGTGGQPQHF. CDR3 in DNA: TGTGCCAGCAGGCAAGGGACAGGGGGACAGCCCCAGCATTTT.

The V call is TRBV6-1, the J call TRBJ1-1; 8 bases align to TRBD1. Germline CDR1 reads MNHNS; CDR2 reads SASEGT. Unmatched junction bases numbered 8, after V lost 4 bases and J lost 1 base. The CDR3 loop spans 16 amino acids. The CDR3 coding sequence is TGTGCCAGCAGTGGTCAGGGGGCATTAAGGAACACTGAAGCTTTCTTT. It is translated as CASSGQGALRNTEAFF.

The rearrangement links TRBV7-8 to TRBJ2-1, with D uncertain. Germline-derived CDR1 and CDR2 are SGHVS and FQNEAQ. The CDR3 is made up of 13 amino acids. V lost 7 bases, J lost 6 bases, and 13 bases lay in between. The CDR3: CASTIGSGNEQFF. CDR3 DNA: TGTGCCAGCACCATCGGGTCCGGCAATGAGCAGTTCTTC.

The rearrangement uses TRBV24-1 and TRBJ2-1; D not resolved. Trimming left V 5 bases short and J 0 bases short, with 13 bases between. Germline V CDR1 and CDR2: KGHDR, SFDVKD. CDR3 size: 16 residues. DNA for the CDR3: TGTGCCACCAGTGTAGTGACGTCTAGCTCCTACAATGAGCAGTTCTTC. Its protein product is CATSVVTSSSYNEQFF.

The J gene is TRBJ2-7, the V gene TRBV6-2 or TRBV6-3; the match to TRBD1 covers 8 bases. Germline CDR1 MNHEY, CDR2 SVGEGT. V was pared by 5 bases and J by 2 bases, with 8 bases of the junction left unmatched. The length of the CDR3 is 15 residues. This chain's CDR3 is CASSAWTGPTYEQYF. DNA for the CDR3: TGTGCCAGCAGTGCCTGGACAGGGCCGACCTACGAGCAGTACTTC.

This sequence joins TRBV28 and TRBJ2-7, with 7 bases matching TRBD1. V gave up 4 bases and J gave up 3 bases; unmatched junction bases: 6. Germline V CDR1 and CDR2: MDHEN, SYDVKM. This CDR3 comprises 14 residues. The DNA of the CDR3 is TGTGCCAGCAGTTCCGACAGGGTAGGCTACGAGCAGTACTTC. This gives the protein CASSSDRVGYEQYF.

The gene calls are TRBV14 and TRBJ2-7; D is undetermined. Germline lookup yields CDR1 SGHDN and CDR2 FVKESK. V was clipped by 4 bases and J by 3 bases, with 10 bases between them. CDR3 size: 13 residues. This chain's CDR3 is CASSRASYYEQYF. DNA of the CDR3: TGTGCCAGCAGCCGGGCCTCCTACTACGAGCAGTACTTC.